The following is a TCR beta chain sequence with its context. Its antigen is still unknown. The CDR3 runs to 13 residues. Germline V lookup: CDR1 SGHTA, CDR2 FQGNSA. Trimming took 0 bases from V and 5 from J, leaving 7 bases between them. The data are from a study of T-cell memory formation after mild COVID-19. Study at large: TCR clusters were mostly donor specific. General study points: Confirmation was lacking for SARS-CoV-2 specificity of second-wave clones that peaked on day 37.

TCRdb re-called the 5' RACE reads through MiXCR, storing one row per CDR3 protein. The sample records fewer than 200,000 distinct CDR3 sequences, approximately 17% being singletons. Sequencing input: PBMCs or a T cell subset sorted from them (not recorded which). This sequence joins TRBV7-2 and TRBJ1-2, with D possibly TRBD1 on 5 matching bases. The TCR originated in a man between 18 and 29 years old who had mild COVID-19 (a few samples of this study predate the infection). Cell type and time point are not known. CDR3 nucleotides: TGTGCCAGCAGCTTAGCAGGGGAATATGGCTACACCTTC. It encodes CASSLAGEYGYTF.